This TCR beta chain was captured in a study of blood T cell repertoires in COVID-19. Data came from immunoSEQ multiplex PCR; TCRdb stores just in-frame clones and leaves some out. Of around 70,000 clones listed, roughly 79% are singletons. The sequence was obtained from a man in his 70s with acute or convalescent COVID-19. Material: peripheral blood.

CDR3 protein: CASSPGVSLLYGYTF. The CDR3 DNA reads TGTGCCAGCAGTCCCGGGGTCTCTTTACTTTATGGCTACACCTTC. This chain joins TRBV28 and TRBJ1-2; D is uncertain. V was clipped by 5 bases and J by 5 bases, with 18 bases between them. The CDR3 length is 15 residues. Germline V CDR1 and CDR2: MDHEN, SYDVKM.